The rows below give T cell receptor beta chains drawn from one sample of a study of blood T cell repertoires in COVID-19. Generated by immunoSEQ multiplex PCR, the TCRdb table keeps only in-frame clones and is missing some. Seen here are about 320,000 clones, approximately 88% observed once, and the top ten hold about 1.5%. Sequenced input: peripheral blood. Source of these receptors: a woman in her 30s with COVID-19, enrolled during active disease. Both conserved end residues are trimmed from each CDR3.

J gene: TRBJ2-2
V gene: TRBV5-1
CDR3 protein: ASIPTSVGTGELF

J gene: TRBJ1-4
V gene: TRBV29-1
CDR3 protein: SVERNEKLF

J gene: TRBJ1-5
V gene: TRBV4-1
CDR3 protein: ASSPGHDNQPQH

J gene: TRBJ2-2
V gene: TRBV29-1
CDR3 protein: SAAGQGTGELF

J gene: TRBJ1-6
V gene: TRBV19
CDR3 protein: ASSRGDRLMRNSPLH

J gene: TRBJ1-1
V gene: TRBV2
CDR3 protein: ASSDDEEGTNTEAF

J gene: TRBJ2-3
V gene: TRBV9
CDR3 protein: ASSVVAGGSSDTQY

J gene: TRBJ1-1
V gene: TRBV4-1
CDR3 protein: ASSHPIMGQGTEAF

J gene: TRBJ2-2
V gene: TRBV6-5
CDR3 protein: ASSYSDTTGELF

J gene: TRBJ2-2
V gene: TRBV7-2
CDR3 protein: ASRWGGAGGRYTGELF

J gene: TRBJ1-2
V gene: TRBV29-1
CDR3 protein: SAVTPYGYT

J gene: TRBJ2-5
V gene: TRBV5-4
CDR3 protein: ASSSRDLQETQY

J gene: TRBJ2-2
V gene: TRBV7-2
CDR3 protein: ASSKDRLLSGELF

J gene: TRBJ1-2
V gene: TRBV2
CDR3 protein: ASSLDSTYGYT

J gene: TRBJ2-3
V gene: TRBV6-4
CDR3 protein: ASSDSSSGSGTDTQY

J gene: TRBJ1-4
V gene: TRBV4-2
CDR3 protein: ASSHGQGATNEKLF

J gene: TRBJ2-1
V gene: TRBV19
CDR3 protein: ASSIGGPGNPGNEQF

J gene: TRBJ1-1
V gene: TRBV19
CDR3 protein: ASSPQGGGSGTEAF

J gene: TRBJ2-3
V gene: TRBV28
CDR3 protein: ASKDAGVTDTQY

J gene: TRBJ2-1
V gene: TRBV15
CDR3 protein: ATSRLSTGTTRNEQF

J gene: TRBJ1-6
V gene: TRBV30
CDR3 protein: AWQRTGIRSPLH

J gene: TRBJ2-5
V gene: TRBV7-9
CDR3 protein: ATGRTGRDQETQY

J gene: TRBJ2-6
V gene: TRBV28
CDR3 protein: ASSGSQGASGANVLT

J gene: TRBJ2-1
V gene: TRBV6-1
CDR3 protein: ASSARDREESVYNEQF

J gene: TRBJ2-2
V gene: TRBV7-9
CDR3 protein: ASSPRVSTGELF

J gene: TRBJ1-2
V gene: TRBV9
CDR3 protein: ASSGSVTGGAYGYT

J gene: TRBJ2-5
V gene: TRBV5-6
CDR3 protein: ASSLDRGQTQY

J gene: TRBJ2-1
V gene: TRBV5-1
CDR3 protein: ASSPLAGGPGSEQF

J gene: TRBJ2-3
V gene: TRBV13
CDR3 protein: ASSLRIYRGTQY

J gene: TRBJ1-5
V gene: TRBV6-6
CDR3 protein: ASSQLGGSNQPQH

J gene: TRBJ2-5
V gene: TRBV7-8
CDR3 protein: ASSFGAGGEETQY

J gene: TRBJ1-6
V gene: TRBV10-3
CDR3 protein: AISELGQHYNSPLH

J gene: TRBJ2-1
V gene: TRBV21-1
CDR3 protein: ASSRPGFNEQF

J gene: TRBJ1-4
V gene: TRBV7-8
CDR3 protein: ASSPGRGGSTNEKLF

J gene: TRBJ1-2
V gene: TRBV5-1
CDR3 protein: ASSLGTGVDLDGYT

J gene: TRBJ1-1
V gene: TRBV19
CDR3 protein: ASSSGLGDEAF

J gene: TRBJ1-1
V gene: TRBV12-3/TRBV12-4
CDR3 protein: ASSRVQGTEAF

J gene: TRBJ1-2
V gene: TRBV6-2/TRBV6-3
CDR3 protein: ASSRDLAIKSYT

J gene: TRBJ1-2
V gene: TRBV7-2
CDR3 protein: ASSFRDRVLAGYT

J gene: TRBJ1-1
V gene: TRBV7-9
CDR3 protein: ASSYRVDTEAF

J gene: TRBJ1-6
V gene: TRBV19
CDR3 protein: ASSPSRDYNSPLH

J gene: TRBJ2-7
V gene: TRBV19
CDR3 protein: ASSIGSGGTYEQY

J gene: TRBJ1-1
V gene: TRBV27
CDR3 protein: ASSLSKAGDTEAF

J gene: TRBJ2-1
V gene: TRBV11-3
CDR3 protein: ASSLGSASGGNEQF

J gene: TRBJ2-1
V gene: TRBV7-6
CDR3 protein: ASSPRASGVGSNEQF

J gene: TRBJ2-3
V gene: TRBV7-9
CDR3 protein: ASGSGGAEDTQY

J gene: TRBJ1-5
V gene: TRBV7-9
CDR3 protein: ASSLSVNQPQH

J gene: TRBJ2-3
V gene: TRBV9
CDR3 protein: ASSVLAGGLDTQY

J gene: TRBJ1-2
V gene: TRBV6-1
CDR3 protein: ASSEAAGLNYGYT

J gene: TRBJ1-5
V gene: TRBV19
CDR3 protein: ATAPGFRGGSNQPQH

J gene: TRBJ2-1
V gene: TRBV19
CDR3 protein: ASSIDVAGGPYKQF

J gene: TRBJ1-2
V gene: TRBV6-5
CDR3 protein: ASRVTGQKNGYT

J gene: TRBJ1-2
V gene: TRBV4-1
CDR3 protein: ASSQAGQGAQGYT

J gene: TRBJ1-5
V gene: TRBV19
CDR3 protein: ASSIVQDQPQH

J gene: TRBJ1-5
V gene: TRBV2
CDR3 protein: ASSESGFNQPQH

J gene: TRBJ1-2
V gene: TRBV19
CDR3 protein: ASNERGIGYT

J gene: TRBJ2-3
V gene: TRBV11-2
CDR3 protein: ASSRGGQLTDTQY

J gene: TRBJ1-3
V gene: TRBV5-6
CDR3 protein: ASSLLGTGGNTIY

J gene: TRBJ2-3
V gene: TRBV4-2
CDR3 protein: ASSQEAGGHGDTQY